The 16 T cell receptor beta chains presented below share a single source sample, sequenced in a study of monozygotic twins with inflammatory bowel disease. TCRdb reworked the 5' RACE reads into one entry per CDR3 protein, no DNA. The repertoire table contains approximately 330,000 distinct CDR3 sequences. Input material: blood. These receptors came from a human donor with ulcerative colitis or Crohn's disease, or a healthy co-twin of an affected twin (not recorded which).

The chain is built from TRBV20-1 and TRBJ2-1; TCRdb calls TRBD2, which cannot be checked without DNA. There are 19 residues in the CDR3. The germline V gene encodes CDR1 DFQATT and CDR2 SNEGSKA (reference sequence). The CDR3 loop is CSARTSGGAPSTPYNEQFF.

The rearrangement links TRBV6-2 or TRBV6-3 to TRBJ2-1; there is no DNA to check the TCRdb D call of TRBD2. Germline V gene data show CDR1 as MNHEY and CDR2 as SVGEGT. There are 17 residues in the CDR3. CDR3 loop: CASLTSGSSRGGNEQFF.

This sequence joins TRBV5-1 and TRBJ2-2. The CDR3 totals 14 residues. Germline lookup yields CDR1 SGHRS and CDR2 YFSETQ. This CDR3 reads CASSLELNTGELFF.

The chain combines TRBV7-2 with TRBJ2-3; TCRdb returns TRBD2, unconfirmable since there is no DNA. Germline assignment: CDR1 SGHTA and CDR2 FQGNSA. The CDR3 covers 16 residues. This CDR3 is CASSLDGLGGLDTQYF.

The gene calls are TRBV29-1 and TRBJ2-7; the D call of TRBD1 rests on TCRdb alone, since no DNA is present to check it. Germline CDR1 SQVTM, CDR2 ANQGSEA. This CDR3 is 15 amino acids long. The CDR3 loop is CSVLRGIGGSDEQYF.

The chain combines TRBV7-2 with TRBJ1-6; checking the TCRdb D call of TRBD1 is not possible without DNA. Germline CDR1 SGHTA, CDR2 FQGNSA. There are 14 residues in the CDR3. CDR3: CASSRYPGNSPLHF.

The rearrangement links TRBV27 to TRBJ2-3. CDR1 and CDR2 from the germline V gene are MNHEY and SMNVEV (reference sequence). CDR3 length: 12 amino acids. The CDR3 here is CASSWGGDTQYF.

This chain uses TRBV5-4 with TRBJ1-4; TCRdb outputs TRBD1, but without DNA this stays unchecked. CDR1 and CDR2 (germline): SGHNT, YYREEE (reference sequence). The CDR3 totals 13 residues. CDR3: CASTGVGDEKLFF.

The gene calls are TRBV12-3 or TRBV12-4 and TRBJ2-3; TCRdb's D gene call, TRBD1, goes unchecked for lack of DNA. CDR3 length: 17 amino acids. CDR3: CASSFGSSGLSADTQYF.

The V gene is TRBV4-1, the J gene TRBJ1-1; TCRdb calls TRBD1, which cannot be checked without DNA. This CDR3 contains 16 residues. Germline loops: CDR1 MGHRA, CDR2 YSYEKL. This CDR3 reads CASSQALGQTNTEAFF.

This CDR3 is CASLSRTEPWGTQYF. The chain links TRBV12-3 or TRBV12-4 to TRBJ2-5; without DNA, the TCRdb call of TRBD1 cannot be checked. This CDR3 has 15 residues.

The chain links TRBV6-5 to TRBJ1-2; TCRdb designates TRBD1, a call that cannot be tested without DNA. From germline, CDR1 is MNHEY and CDR2 SVGAGI. The CDR3 runs 15 residues. The CDR3 protein is CASSYGQGWTYGYTF.

The rearrangement joins TRBV5-4 to TRBJ1-1. Per germline, CDR1 SGHNT and CDR2 YYREEE (reference sequence). This CDR3 spans 15 amino acids. The chain's CDR3 is CASSSPGTPSTEAFF.

The rearrangement joins TRBV7-9 to TRBJ2-7; TCRdb gives TRBD1 as the D gene, but with no DNA this cannot be confirmed. CDR1 and CDR2 (germline): SEHNR, FQNEAQ (reference sequence). The CDR3 covers 14 residues. CDR3 region: CASSLGGNYYEQYF.

The V gene is TRBV29-1, the J gene TRBJ2-7; without DNA, the TCRdb call of TRBD2 cannot be checked. CDR1 and CDR2 (germline): SQVTM, ANQGSEA. The CDR3 consists of 12 residues. CDR3: CSVGASAYEQYF.

The rearrangement uses TRBV5-1 and TRBJ2-1; as DNA is missing, the TRBD1 call by TCRdb cannot be tested. The CDR3 consists of 15 residues. Germline-derived CDR1 and CDR2 are SGHRS and YFSETQ. CDR3 sequence: CASSKGQGTYNEQFF. Full variable domain (missing parts from reference TRBV5-1 and TRBJ2-1): KAGVTQTPRYLIKTRGQQVTLSCSPISGHRSVSWYQQTPGQGLQFLFEYFSETQRNKGNFPGRFSGRQFSNSRSEMNVSTLELGDSALYLCASSKGQGTYNEQFFGPGTRLTVL.